Sequencing of this T cell receptor (beta chain) was carried out in a study of blood T cells in healthy people across ages. This clonotype was seen many times. Germline V gives CDR1 SGHTA, CDR2 FQGNSA. Trimming shortened V by 3 bases and J by 2 bases, and 11 bases separated the two germline ends. This CDR3 is built from 14 residues. Researchers isolated at least 7 million PBMCs per sample. The second PCR ran roughly 7 to 12 cycles with a sample-barcoded 5' primer and J-beta primers. Every cDNA was tagged by a template-switch adaptor with 12 random nucleotides. Per-sample output comprised a minimum of 2.5 million paired-end reads containing CDR3. TCRdb redid the calling of the 5' RACE reads with MiXCR, one entry per CDR3 protein. The repertoire has 850,000 or so distinct CDR3 sequences, roughly 26% of them found once; the top ten carry 17%.

The V and J genes are TRBV7-2 and TRBJ2-7; no clear D gene. The source of this sequence is a woman older than 75 in good health. Input material: blood. The DNA for the CDR3 is TGTGCCAGCAGCTTCAGTCGCGACGCCTACGAGCAGTACTTC. Residues: CASSFSRDAYEQYF.